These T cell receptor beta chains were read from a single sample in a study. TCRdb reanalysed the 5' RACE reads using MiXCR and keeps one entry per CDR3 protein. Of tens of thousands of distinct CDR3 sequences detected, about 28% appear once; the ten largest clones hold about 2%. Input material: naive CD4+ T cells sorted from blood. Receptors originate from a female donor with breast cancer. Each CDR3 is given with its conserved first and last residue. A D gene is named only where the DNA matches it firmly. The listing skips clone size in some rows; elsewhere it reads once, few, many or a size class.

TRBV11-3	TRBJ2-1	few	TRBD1	TGTGCCAGCAGCTTATCTCCCAGGACAGGGTTGAATGAGCAGTTCTTC	CASSLSPRTGLNEQFF
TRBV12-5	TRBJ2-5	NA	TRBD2	TGTGCTAGTGCTCCAGGAAGGACTAGCGGGGGTGAGACCCAGTACTTC	CASAPGRTSGGETQYF
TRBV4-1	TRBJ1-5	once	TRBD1	TGCGACAGCAGCCAAGAAAGTCGACAGGGGTATCAGCCCCAGCATTTT	CDSSQESRQGYQPQHF
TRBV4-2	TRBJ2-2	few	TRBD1	TGTGCCAGCAGCCGACCGGACAGGGGGCATAGCGGGGAGCTGTTTTTT	CASSRPDRGHSGELFF
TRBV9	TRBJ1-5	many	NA	TGTGCCAGCAGCGGAAGGACTGGAAATCAGCCCCAGCATTTT	CASSGRTGNQPQHF
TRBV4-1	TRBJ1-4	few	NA	TGCGCCAGCAGCCAAGGGTCAACTAATGAAAAACTGTTTTTT	CASSQGSTNEKLFF
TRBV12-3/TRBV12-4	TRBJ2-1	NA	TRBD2	TGTGCCAGCAGGACTAGCGGGGCTTACAATGAGCAGTTCTTC	CASRTSGAYNEQFF
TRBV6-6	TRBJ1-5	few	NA	TGTGCCAGCAGTTACTCGAGCAGAAGTCAGCCCCAGCATTTT	CASSYSSRSQPQHF
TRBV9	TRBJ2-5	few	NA	TGTGCCAGCAGCGCCCTTAGGCGGGGCCAAGAGACCCAGTACTTC	CASSALRRGQETQYF
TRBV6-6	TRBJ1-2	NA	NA	TGTGCCAGCAGTTTGGACGGCTATGGCTACACCTTC	CASSLDGYGYTF
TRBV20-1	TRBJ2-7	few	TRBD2	TGCAGTGCTAGAGACGAGGGAGGGCCAGGAGAGCAGTACTTC	CSARDEGGPGEQYF
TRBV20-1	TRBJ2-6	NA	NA	TGCAGTGCTCGCCTGGACTCTGGGGCCAACGTCCTGACTTTC	CSARLDSGANVLTF
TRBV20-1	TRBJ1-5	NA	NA	TGCAGTGCTATTAAGGGCACGATAAGCAATCAGCCCCAGCATTTT	CSAIKGTISNQPQHF
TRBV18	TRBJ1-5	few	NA	TGTGCCAGCTCACCAACAGGTGGGAGTCAGCCCCAGCATTTT	CASSPTGGSQPQHF
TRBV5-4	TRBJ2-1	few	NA	TGTGCCAGCAGCTTGGCCGGGTTATACAATGAGCAGTTCTTC	CASSLAGLYNEQFF
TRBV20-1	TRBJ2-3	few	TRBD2	TGCAGTGCTGCTAGCGGGAGAATAGATACGCAGTATTTT	CSAASGRIDTQYF
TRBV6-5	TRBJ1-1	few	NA	TGTGCCAGCAGCGACACCCAAGGCGACCGAAGAGCTTTCTTT	CASSDTQGDRRAFF
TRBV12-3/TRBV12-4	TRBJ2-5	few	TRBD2	TGTGCCAGCAGTTTCGGGACTAGCGGCCAAGGGGGGGAGACCCAGTACTTC	CASSFGTSGQGGETQYF
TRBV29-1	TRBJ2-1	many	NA	TGCAGCGTTGTCTGGCTCTACCAATACAATGAGCAGTTCTTC	CSVVWLYQYNEQFF
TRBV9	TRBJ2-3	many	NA	TGTGCCAGCAGCGTAAGCGAGCAGAGCACAGATACGCAGTATTTT	CASSVSEQSTDTQYF
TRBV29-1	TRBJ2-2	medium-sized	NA	TGCAGCGTTCAAGGGGCGCAGGACGGGGAGCTGTTTTTT	CSVQGAQDGELFF
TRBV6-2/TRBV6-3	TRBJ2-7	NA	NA	TGTGCCAGCAAGACCGCTAGCTCCTACGAGCAGAACTTC	CASKTASSYEQNF
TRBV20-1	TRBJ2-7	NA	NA	TGCAGTGCGCAAAAAAAACGGTGGGCAGCACTCTCCTACGAGCAGTACTTC	CSAQKKRWAALSYEQYF
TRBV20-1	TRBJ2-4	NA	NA	TGCAGTGCTAGAGAGGCCCTGCTAGCCAAAAACATTCAGTACTTC	CSAREALLAKNIQYF
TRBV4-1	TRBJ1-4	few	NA	TGCGCCAGCAGCCAAGAACAGAATAATGAAAAACTGTTTTTT	CASSQEQNNEKLFF
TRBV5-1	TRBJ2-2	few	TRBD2	TGCGCCAGCACGGGGCTAGCGGGGATCAACACCGGGGAGCTGTTTTTT	CASTGLAGINTGELFF
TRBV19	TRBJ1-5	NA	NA	TGTGCCAGCGCCTCTCAGGCTGGGTCGAAGTTCCAGCCCCAGCATTTT	CASASQAGSKFQPQHF
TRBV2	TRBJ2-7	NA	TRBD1	TGTGCCAGCAGCCGGGACAGAGACTACGAGCAGTACTTC	CASSRDRDYEQYF
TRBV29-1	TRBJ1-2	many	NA	TGCAGCGTTGAAGGGGCAGGCCTACATGGCTACACCTTC	CSVEGAGLHGYTF
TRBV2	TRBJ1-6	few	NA	TGTGCCAGCGGTGATCGCCACAGAGCAGTTAATTCACCCCTCCACTTT	CASGDRHRAVNSPLHF
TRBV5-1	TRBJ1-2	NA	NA	TGCGCCAGCAGCTTGTTGCCGACAGAGAACTATGGCTACACCTTC	CASSLLPTENYGYTF
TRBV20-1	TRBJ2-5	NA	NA	TGCAGTGCAATGACAGAGTCCGGTGTAGGGACCCAGTACTTC	CSAMTESGVGTQYF
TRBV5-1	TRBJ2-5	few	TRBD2	TGCGCCAGCAGCACCCGGCCGGGACTAGCAACTGTGGAGACCCAGTACTTC	CASSTRPGLATVETQYF
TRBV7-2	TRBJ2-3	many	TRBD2	TGTGCCAGCAGCGATAGCGGGAGTGGGGATACGCAGTATTTT	CASSDSGSGDTQYF
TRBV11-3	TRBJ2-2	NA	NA	TGTGCCAGCAGCTTAGAGCCCACTAGGACGGGCGGGGAGCTGTTTTTT	CASSLEPTRTGGELFF
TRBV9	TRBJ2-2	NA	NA	TGTGCCAGCAGCCCACAGTATACAGGGCCTCGGTACGGCGGGGAGCTGTTTTTT	CASSPQYTGPRYGGELFF
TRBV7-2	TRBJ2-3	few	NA	TGTGCCAGCAGCTTATCCATCACAGATACGCAGTATTTT	CASSLSITDTQYF
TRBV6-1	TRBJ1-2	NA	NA	TGTGCCAGCAGTGAAGCCAGAGGATTGAACTATGGCTACACCTTC	CASSEARGLNYGYTF
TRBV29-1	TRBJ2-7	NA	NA	TGCAGCGTTGCCCTCCAGTCCTACGAGCAGTACTTC	CSVALQSYEQYF
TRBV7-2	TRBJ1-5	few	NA	TGTGCCAGCAGCCCCAACAGGGTCCAGCCCCAGCATTTT	CASSPNRVQPQHF
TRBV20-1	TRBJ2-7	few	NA	TGCAGTGCTAGAGATCCGGACGGTACCTACGAGCAGTACTTC	CSARDPDGTYEQYF
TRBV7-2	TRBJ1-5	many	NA	TGTGCCAGCAGTTACAGGGGCAATCAGCCCCAGCATTTT	CASSYRGNQPQHF
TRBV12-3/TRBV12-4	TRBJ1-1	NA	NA	TGTGCCAGCAGTTACCGCGGGGGGAACACTGAAGCTTTCTTT	CASSYRGGNTEAFF
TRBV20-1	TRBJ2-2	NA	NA	TGCAGTTCAAAATCTAGGGGGAACGCCGGGGAGCTGTTTTTT	CSSKSRGNAGELFF
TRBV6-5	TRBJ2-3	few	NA	TGTGCCAGCAGACCCCGGCCCCCAAGCACAGATACGCAGTATTTT	CASRPRPPSTDTQYF
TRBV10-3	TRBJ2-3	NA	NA	TGTGCCATCAGTGAGGTCAGGGTGGACACGCAGTATTTT	CAISEVRVDTQYF
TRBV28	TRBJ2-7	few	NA	TGTGCCAGCAGTTCCCCCTACGAGCAGTACTTC	CASSSPYEQYF
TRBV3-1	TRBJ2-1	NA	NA	TGTGCCAGCAGCCAAGATCTATACGGGAGCTCCTACAATGAGCAGTTCTTC	CASSQDLYGSSYNEQFF
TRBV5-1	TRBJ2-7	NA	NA	TGCGCCAGCAGCTTGAGTTTAGCACAGAGCTCCTACGAGCAGTACTTC	CASSLSLAQSSYEQYF
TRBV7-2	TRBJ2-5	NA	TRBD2	TGTGCCAGCAGCACCTGGACTAGCGGGTACCAAGAGACCCAGCACTTC	CASSTWTSGYQETQHF
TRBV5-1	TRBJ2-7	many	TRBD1	TGCGCCAGCAGCTATACTACAGGGGACGAGCAGTACTTC	CASSYTTGDEQYF
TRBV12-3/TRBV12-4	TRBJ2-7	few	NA	TGTGCCAGCAGCCTTAAACGGACAGTACCATACGAGCAGTACTTC	CASSLKRTVPYEQYF
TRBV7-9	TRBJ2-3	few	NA	TGTGCCACTCAGTGGGACTGGGGCACAGATACGCAGTATTTT	CATQWDWGTDTQYF
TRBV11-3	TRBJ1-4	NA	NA	TGTGCCAGCACCTTTCGCAGAGCTAATGAAAAACTGTTTTTT	CASTFRRANEKLFF
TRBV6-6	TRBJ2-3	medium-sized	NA	TGTGCCAGCAGTCCACAGGGCACAGATACGCAGTATTTT	CASSPQGTDTQYF
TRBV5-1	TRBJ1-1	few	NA	TGCGCCAGCAGCGACCCAAGGAACACTGAAGCTTTCTTT	CASSDPRNTEAFF
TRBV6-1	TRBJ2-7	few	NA	TGTGCCAGCAGCCGCGGAGGGGAGCAGTACTTC	CASSRGGEQYF
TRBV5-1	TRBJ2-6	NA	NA	TGCGCCAGCAGCCAACAGGGCACTGGGGCCAACGTCCTGACTTTC	CASSQQGTGANVLTF
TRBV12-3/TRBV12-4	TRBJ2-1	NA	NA	TGTGCCAGCAGTCCTGTGGAGAATGAGCAGTTCTTC	CASSPVENEQFF
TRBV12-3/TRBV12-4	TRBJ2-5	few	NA	TGTGCCAGCACCCCTAGGGGTAACCCCGCTCAAGAGACCCAGTACTTC	CASTPRGNPAQETQYF